This note documents a single T cell receptor (beta chain) sequence. The antigen is not known. Other DNA sequences from this sample encode an identical CDR3 as well. CDR1 is MGHRA and CDR2 is YSYEKL in the germline V gene. This CDR3 is 12 amino acids long. Trimming took 0 bases from V and 7 from J, leaving 4 bases between them. Alopecia areata patients provided lesional scalp punch biopsies and peripheral blood, both collected for the study. cDNA reverse transcribed from extracted RNA served as the sequencing template. Repertoires were generated with immunoSEQ multiplex PCR, while TCRdb's copy carries only in-frame clones and drops some. The sample has some 170,000 clones; about 67% are singletons. The sample is drawn from a study of CD8+ T cells in alopecia areata. Across the whole study: A 6-month period off drug followed tofacitinib, which lasted 6 to 18 months. Study results and limitations: Scalp lesions, especially in alopecia totalis/universalis, had higher clonality than normal scalp.

Sequenced here: CD8+ T cells sorted from blood, sampled at week 0. The source of this sequence is a human donor with alopecia areata. The rearrangement links TRBV4-1 to TRBJ2-1; D gene uncertain. The CDR3 DNA is TGCGCCAGCAGCCAAGATCTTAATGAGCAGTTCTTC. It encodes CASSQDLNEQFF.